Shown below are 8 T cell receptor beta chains from a single sample sequenced in a study of response to subunit inactivated influenza vaccine (dated by TCRdb to 2017 to 2018). Library method: RT-PCR. Sequenced on an Illumina HiSeq 2500. TCRdb cleaned the public reads at Q25 with fastp, built clones with MiXCR and kept in-frame beta chains. CDR3 protein duplicates are merged, each entry listing the most common genes and DNA. The sample contains 400,000 to 550,000 distinct CDR3 sequences, about 25% of them found a single time. 1.9% of the sample belongs to the ten largest clones. This specimen was CD4+ T cells sorted from PBMCs, taken roughly 5 days after vaccination. Source of these receptors: a man aged 50 to 60 who received an inactivated influenza vaccine. Donor details come from another sample of the same person, matched by shared clones.

This clonotype appeared a few times. The chain has TRBV6-1 and TRBJ2-1; D call uncertain. Germline-derived CDR1 and CDR2 are MNHNS and SASEGT. Trimming removed 6 bases from V and 0 bases from J, with 12 bases in between. This CDR3 has 15 residues. As DNA, the CDR3 is TGTGCCAGCAGCCACCTCGTCGACTCCTACAATGAGCAGTTCTTC. Translation gives CASSHLVDSYNEQFF.

A single count supports this clonotype. The V gene is TRBV6-2 or TRBV6-3, the J gene TRBJ1-2; 12 bases align to TRBD1. The CDR3 contains 16 residues. J gave up 4 bases and V 6 bases, and 9 bases lay outside the gene matches. CDR1 is MNHEY and CDR2 is SVGEGT in the germline V gene. In DNA, the CDR3 is TGTGCCAGCAGAACCACCGGGACAGGGGGCATCTATGGCTACACCTTC. Its protein product is CASRTTGTGGIYGYTF.

This clonotype was recorded a few times. The V and J genes are TRBV15 and TRBJ2-7; D gene unclear. Germline CDR1 reads LNHNV; CDR2 reads YYDKDF (reference sequence). The CDR3 covers 12 residues. Trimming stripped 4 bases from V and 3 bases from J, with 7 bases between. This chain's CDR3 is CATSKTNYEQYF. DNA for the CDR3: TGTGCCACCAGCAAAACCAACTACGAGCAGTACTTC.

J is TRBJ2-5 and V is TRBV5-6; D remains ambiguous. CDR1 and CDR2 from the germline V gene are SGHDT and YYEEEE. Trimming took off 3 bases at V and 1 base at J, with 7 bases between the two ends. This CDR3 spans 13 amino acids. CDR3 in amino acids: CASSWSAQETQYF. The CDR3 DNA reads as TGTGCCAGCAGCTGGTCGGCCCAAGAGACCCAGTACTTC.

V gene TRBV6-4 combines with J gene TRBJ2-7; the D call may be TRBD1 or TRBD2 (5 bases each). V lost 0 bases, J lost 7 bases, and 16 bases lay in between. CDR3 length: 15 amino acids. CDR1 MRHNA and CDR2 SNTAGT come from the germline V gene. CDR3 protein: CASSDSRELLSEQYF. DNA of the CDR3: TGTGCCAGCAGTGACTCCAGGGAGTTGTTGAGTGAGCAGTACTTC.

CDR3 bases: TGCAGCGTAGCCTGGACAGGGACCAGCACAGATACGCAGTATTTT. This gives the protein CSVAWTGTSTDTQYF. This chain links TRBV29-1 with TRBJ2-3; TRBD1 matches 8 bases. Per the germline V gene, CDR1 is SQVTM and CDR2 is ANQGSEA. Trimming took 6 bases from V and 0 from J; bases not matched to a gene: 8. The CDR3 contains 15 residues.

There are a few counts of this clonotype. The chain carries TRBV5-1 and TRBJ2-2; D ambiguous. The V gene lost 4 bases and the J gene lost 1 base, with 14 bases spanning the gap. The CDR3 is 16 amino acids. CDR1 is SGHRS and CDR2 is YFSETQ in the germline V gene. The CDR3 region has the DNA TGCGCCAGCAGCCGGATACCGGGCCAGAACACCGGGGAGCTGTTTTTT. Translated, it gives CASSRIPGQNTGELFF.

This clonotype was observed at least ten times. The chain recombines TRBV7-9 with TRBJ1-2; D unresolved. Germline CDR1 and CDR2: SEHNR and FQNEAQ (reference sequence). The CDR3 runs to 12 residues. V gave up 1 base and J gave up 3 bases, with 3 bases separating them. The CDR3: CASSLGDYGYTF. Here the CDR3 DNA reads TGTGCCAGCAGCTTAGGTGACTATGGCTACACCTTC.